Listed here are 9 T cell receptor beta chains from one sample, sequenced in a study of T cell repertoires in cytomegalovirus infection. TCRdb called the reads again in MiXCR, with one record for every CDR3 protein. This sample has around 350,000 distinct CDR3 sequences, with roughly 20% found just once. The sequencing sample was made of PBMCs. The origin of the receptors is a human donor in good health (CMV status not recorded). Some clones in this sample may be carry-over from other donors' samples.

This clonotype was counted at least ten times. The chain joins TRBV4-2 to TRBJ2-2, with D possibly TRBD1 on 6 matching bases. The germline gives CDR1 LGHNA, CDR2 YNFKEQ. The germline V and J ends were trimmed by 4 bases and 3 bases, with 12 bases remaining between them. The CDR3 has 15 amino acids. The CDR3 sequence: CASSLVGGDTGELFF. CDR3 DNA sequence: TGTGCCAGCAGCCTCGTAGGGGGAGACACCGGGGAGCTGTTTTTT.

V and J are TRBV10-2 and TRBJ2-5; 9 bases line up with TRBD2. The CDR3 loop spans 14 amino acids. Germline CDR1 is WSHSY and CDR2 is SAAADI. J lost 4 bases, V lost 4 bases, and 4 bases had no gene match. DNA of the CDR3: TGCGCCAGCAGTGGGCGGGAGGGCCGAGAGACCCAGTACTTC. It yields the protein CASSGREGRETQYF.

The chain carries TRBV28 and TRBJ2-5; no clear D. V shed 3 bases and J shed 8 bases, with 7 bases lying between them. This CDR3 spans 11 amino acids. CDR1 MDHEN and CDR2 SYDVKM come from the germline V gene. CDR3: CASSFGQTQYF. CDR3 coding DNA: TGTGCCAGCAGTTTCGGCCAAACCCAGTACTTC.

This clonotype appeared many times. V is TRBV7-8 and J is TRBJ2-3; no firm D call. V was pared by 1 base and J by 1 base, with 9 bases between. The CDR3 sequence is 15 residues long. From germline, CDR1 is SGHVS and CDR2 FQNEAQ. This CDR3 reads CASSLDLPGTDTQYF. CDR3 sequence (DNA): TGTGCCAGCAGCTTAGATCTACCAGGCACAGATACGCAGTATTTT.

This clonotype was recorded at least ten times. The chain carries TRBV7-2 and TRBJ2-5, with 7 bases identical to TRBD2. Germline-derived CDR1 and CDR2 are SGHTA and FQGNSA. Trimming took 3 bases from V and 2 from J; bases not matched to a gene: 6. CDR3 length: 15 amino acids. The CDR3, as DNA: TGTGCCAGCAGCTTTTCTTGGGGGGGTCAAGAGACCCAGTACTTC. Translation: CASSFSWGGQETQYF.

The chain uses TRBV25-1 and TRBJ2-3, with 11 bases that match TRBD2. Germline V gene sequence: CDR1 MGHDK, CDR2 SYGVNS. Germline trimming cut 4 bases from V and 0 bases from J; bases unmatched to any gene: 3. The CDR3 runs 16 residues. The CDR3 DNA follows: TGTGCCAGCAGTGTGGGACTAGCGGCTAGCACAGATACGCAGTATTTT. This codes for CASSVGLAASTDTQYF. The whole variable domain, remainder taken from reference TRBV25-1 and TRBJ2-3, is EADIYQTPRYLVIGTGKKITLECSQTMGHDKMYWYQQDPGMELHLIHYSYGVNSTEKGDLSSESTVSRIRTEHFPLTLESARPSHTSQYLCASSVGLAASTDTQYFGPGTRLTVL.

The genes are TRBV18 and TRBJ1-1, with D tentatively TRBD1 (6 bases). The germline V gene encodes CDR1 KGHSH and CDR2 LQKENI. This CDR3 spans 16 amino acids. Trimming pared 3 bases from V and 1 base from J, leaving 15 bases between. The CDR3 loop is CASSPNLQGGNTEAFF. CDR3 DNA sequence: TGTGCCAGCTCACCGAATCTACAGGGAGGGAACACTGAAGCTTTCTTT.

This clonotype has a count of ten or more. V usage is TRBV7-2 and J usage is TRBJ2-7; no definite D call. The V end was cut by 3 bases, the J end by 5 bases, with 5 bases between. Germline V gene data show CDR1 as SGHTA and CDR2 as FQGNSA. This CDR3 region has 11 residues. CDR3 coding DNA: TGTGCCAGCAGCTTGGTCGACGAGCAGTACTTC. Protein: CASSLVDEQYF.

This clonotype has at least ten counts. In DNA form, the CDR3 reads TGTGCCAGCAGTTACTCTGCAGATAAGCGGGAGGAAACCCTCTACGAGCAGTACTTC. Residues: CASSYSADKREETLYEQYF. This chain connects TRBV6-5 to TRBJ2-7; 9 bases fit TRBD2. J gave up 3 bases and V 0 bases, and 15 bases lay outside the gene matches. The CDR3 length is 19 residues. Germline V lookup: CDR1 MNHEY, CDR2 SVGAGI.